This TCR beta chain came from a study of TIL therapy for anti-PD-1-resistant metastatic lung cancer. Study in general: Median tumor mutation burden was roughly 1.5 mutations per megabase.

This sample's time point: pre-treatment sample, taken before nivolumab and TIL therapy. Pleural nodules or supraclavicular lymph nodes made up most of the excised metastases sampled. Germline V CDR1 and CDR2: SGDLS, YYNGEE. The CDR3 is 13 residues long. The V and J ends lost 4 bases and 0 bases respectively, with 2 bases between them. Sequencing used immunoSEQ v3. Profiling relied on immunoSEQ multiplex PCR, and the TCRdb table lists in-frame clones only, not all of them. The sample lists about 100,000 clones; just over 65% were seen once. Sequencing was performed on tumor tissue, taken at baseline. The chain is built from TRBV9 and TRBJ2-6; D ambiguous. The sequence was collected from a person aged 25-79 years with non-small cell lung cancer. CDR3 DNA: TGTGCCAGCAGCCGCTCTGGGGCCAACGTCCTGACTTTC. It specifies CASSRSGANVLTF.